Given below is one T cell receptor (beta chain) in context. Its antigen remains unknown. The junction had 9 bases not matched to a gene; V was cut back by 1 base and J by 2 bases. This CDR3 comprises 17 residues. Germline V gene sequence: CDR1 SEHNR, CDR2 FQNEAQ (reference sequence). This record belongs to a study of cytomegalovirus exposure and HLA in healthy donors. Study observations and caveats: While the bulk of TCR sequences proved rare, some public TCRs turned up in many donors.

Produced via immunoSEQ multiplex PCR; TCRdb's table is partial and in-frame only. The sample yields some 140,000 clones, about 86% seen once. This rearrangement joins TRBV7-9 to TRBJ2-3; 7 nucleotides line up with TRBD2. The material sequenced was PBMCs. The sequence derives from a man aged 18 to 29 in good health and CMV-seronegative. The CDR3 DNA reads TGTGCCAGCAGCTTAGGGGACCTAGCGGCACACACAGATACGCAGTATTTT. Protein product: CASSLGDLAAHTDTQYF.